A single sample is the source of the 28 T cell receptor beta chains below, sequenced in a study of CD8 T cells in Susac syndrome (dated by TCRdb to the late 2010s). Receptors were amplified or captured by the immunoSEQ multiplex PCR assay. RNA was extracted using the RNeasy kit, and about 0.45 to 1 ug of the RNA was reverse transcribed with random hexamers. Using fastp trimming at Q25 and MiXCR clonotype assembly, TCRdb reanalyzed the public sequencing data and kept in-frame beta chains. Each record represents a unique CDR3 protein, reported with the most common genes and DNA among its rows. This sample gives about 190,000 distinct CDR3 sequences in total; over 75% of them show up just once. The ten largest clones represent around 0.1% of the sample. Sequenced: CD4+ T cells from PBMCs. The receptors stem from a human donor with Susac syndrome.

The gene calls are TRBV12-3 or TRBV12-4 and TRBJ2-7; 9 bases agree with TRBD2. This CDR3 has 15 residues. After removal of 5 bases from V and 3 bases from J, the junction contained 8 bases not matched to a gene. For the CDR3, the DNA is TGTGCCAGCAGTCAACGGCGGGGGGGCGTCTACGAGCAGTACTTC. Protein sequence: CASSQRRGGVYEQYF.

The genes are TRBV5-1 and TRBJ1-1; D is unresolved. The CDR3 length is 16 residues. Per the germline V gene, CDR1 is SGHRS and CDR2 is YFSETQ. The ends were cut back, 0 bases at V and 1 base at J, with 13 bases in the middle. The CDR3, as DNA: TGCGCCAGCAGCTTGGGGGCGACGGGCAAGAACACTGAAGCTTTCTTT. Translating gives CASSLGATGKNTEAFF.

Here the CDR3 reads CASSQAGTIDTQYF. In nucleotides, the CDR3 is TGTGCCAGCAGCCAGGCGGGAACAATAGATACGCAGTATTTT. The chain links TRBV4-2 to TRBJ2-3; perhaps TRBD2 as D (6 bases). This CDR3 contains 14 residues. Germline values: CDR1 LGHNA, CDR2 YNFKEQ. Trimming stripped 3 bases from V and 5 bases from J, with 12 bases between.

V usage is TRBV18 and J usage is TRBJ2-5, with D hard to call. From germline, CDR1 is KGHSH and CDR2 LQKENI. Trimming removed 0 bases from V and 2 bases from J, with 7 bases in between. CDR3 length: 14 amino acids. The CDR3 region is CASSPPLRQETQYF. The CDR3 nucleotides are TGTGCCAGCTCACCACCGCTCAGACAAGAGACCCAGTACTTC. Full variable domain (missing parts from reference TRBV18 and TRBJ2-5): NAGVMQNPRHLVRRRGQEARLRCSPMKGHSHVYWYRQLPEEGLKFMVYLQKENIIDESGMPKERFSAEFPKEGPSILRIQQVVRGDSAAYFCASSPPLRQETQYFGPGTRLLVL.

The V and J genes are TRBV3-1 and TRBJ1-2; D is perhaps TRBD1 (5 bases). Trimming removed 0 bases from V and 7 bases from J, with 15 bases in between. This CDR3 region has 15 residues. Germline CDR1 reads LGHDT; CDR2 reads YNNKEL (reference sequence). In DNA form, the CDR3 reads TGTGCCAGCAGCCAAGATTTCACGGGGACTGCTGGCTACACCTTC. Protein product: CASSQDFTGTAGYTF.

V gene TRBV28 combines with J gene TRBJ1-2, with TRBD1 matching 7 bases. Germline CDR1 MDHEN, CDR2 SYDVKM. CDR3 length: 16 residues. The trim removed 6 bases at V and 7 bases at J, leaving 17 bases unmatched. CDR3 in amino acids: CASSLGGIRGGAGYTF. The CDR3 region has the DNA TGTGCCAGCAGCCTGGGGGGGATACGAGGGGGCGCTGGCTACACCTTC.

The chain links TRBV7-2 to TRBJ1-1; D may be TRBD1 (5 bases). Germline V gene sequence: CDR1 SGHTA, CDR2 FQGNSA. The CDR3 has 12 amino acids. V lost 5 bases to trimming and J lost 8 bases, with 12 bases between them. CDR3 bases: TGTGCCAGCAGCCAATACAGGAAAGAAGCTTTCTTT. Translation gives CASSQYRKEAFF.

The chain couples TRBV10-2 to TRBJ1-6, with 11 bases matching TRBD1. CDR1 is WSHSY, CDR2 SAAADI, per germline. After removal of 5 bases from V and 8 bases from J, the junction contained 2 bases not matched to a gene. CDR3 length equals 14 residues. The CDR3 nucleotides read TGCGCCAGCAGTATGGGACAGGGGGATTCACCCCTCCACTTT. It specifies CASSMGQGDSPLHF.

This clonotype is a singleton in its sample. The gene calls are TRBV6-6 and TRBJ1-3; D possibly corresponds to TRBD1 (6 bases). This CDR3 comprises 14 residues. V dropped 2 bases and J dropped 4 bases, with 9 bases sitting between them. The germline V gene encodes CDR1 MNHNY and CDR2 SVGAGI (reference sequence). CDR3 DNA sequence: TGTGCCAGCAGTTACATTGACAGGGGAAACACCATATATTTT. It specifies CASSYIDRGNTIYF.

This clonotype was counted only a few times. The V call is TRBV6-1, the J call TRBJ2-3; TRBD1 is a possible D gene (6 bases). Trimming took 6 bases from V and 5 from J, leaving 18 bases between them. Germline loops: CDR1 MNHNS, CDR2 SASEGT. The CDR3 contains 15 residues. The chain's CDR3 is CASSATGTSQDTQYF. In DNA form, the CDR3 reads TGTGCCAGCAGCGCTACCGGGACAAGTCAAGATACGCAGTATTTT.

The rearrangement joins TRBV6-1 to TRBJ1-2; the D gene is possibly TRBD1 (5 bases). Germline V gene lookup returns CDR1 MNHNS and CDR2 SASEGT. The CDR3 loop spans 14 amino acids. Trimming removed 3 bases from V and 3 bases from J, with 11 bases in between. The CDR3 coding sequence is TGTGCCAGCAGTGAGGCGGCAGGGTACTATGGCTACACCTTC. It translates to CASSEAAGYYGYTF.

The chain combines TRBV20-1 with TRBJ2-1; possible D gene TRBD2, 6 bases. The CDR3 spans 14 residues. CDR1 DFQATT and CDR2 SNEGSKA come from the germline V gene (reference sequence). Between the trimmed V and J ends, which lost 0 bases and 7 bases, there was a span of 13 bases. CDR3: CSARDGGATNEQFF. For the CDR3, the DNA is TGCAGTGCTAGAGATGGAGGGGCCACGAATGAGCAGTTCTTC.

J is TRBJ1-2 and V is TRBV27; D is perhaps TRBD1 (5 bases). Germline CDR1 MNHEY, CDR2 SMNVEV (reference sequence). V gave up 4 bases and J gave up 8 bases, with 17 bases separating them. The CDR3 runs to 14 residues. The CDR3 reads CASSYLPGPGGYTF. The CDR3 coding sequence is TGTGCCAGCAGTTATCTCCCAGGGCCGGGAGGCTACACCTTC.

This clonotype was seen just once. This chain links TRBV7-9 with TRBJ2-1; tentatively, D is TRBD1 or TRBD2 (6 bases each). This CDR3 is built from 16 residues. Trimming removed 4 bases from V and 0 bases from J, with 13 bases in between. CDR1 and CDR2 from the germline V gene are SEHNR and FQNEAQ (reference sequence). The CDR3 DNA follows: TGTGCCAGCAGCTCAAGGGGGGCGAGCTCCTACAATGAGCAGTTCTTC. It encodes CASSSRGASSYNEQFF.

The genes are TRBV9 and TRBJ2-7, with 8 bases lining up with TRBD2. Trimming took 5 bases from V and 1 from J; bases not matched to a gene: 11. CDR3 length: 16 residues. In germline, CDR1 is SGDLS, CDR2 YYNGEE. The CDR3 nucleotides are TGTGCCAGCAGTCTACGGGGAGCGGGAGAATCCTACGAGCAGTACTTC. Residues: CASSLRGAGESYEQYF.

The CDR3 sequence: CASSLGLAGDGDTQYF. As DNA, the CDR3 is TGCGCCAGCAGCCTCGGACTAGCGGGAGATGGAGATACGCAGTATTTT. This rearrangement joins TRBV5-1 to TRBJ2-3, with 13 bases lining up with TRBD2. This CDR3 has 16 residues. Germline V CDR1 and CDR2: SGHRS, YFSETQ. J lost 5 bases, V lost 4 bases, and 7 bases had no gene match.

The chain couples TRBV3-1 to TRBJ2-1; D call uncertain. The CDR3 spans 15 residues. Germline CDR1 and CDR2: LGHDT and YNNKEL (reference sequence). Trimming took off 1 base at V and 0 bases at J, with 7 bases between the two ends. Here the CDR3 DNA reads TGTGCCAGCAGCCAAGGGAGAAGCTCCTACAATGAGCAGTTCTTC. Translation gives CASSQGRSSYNEQFF.

The rearrangement joins TRBV6-5 to TRBJ1-4; D is undetermined. Germline-derived CDR1 and CDR2 are MNHEY and SVGAGI. With 0 bases removed from V and 0 bases from J, the gap between germline ends came to 5 bases. This CDR3 has 15 amino acids. The CDR3 DNA sequence: TGTGCCAGCAGTTACTCGTATTCAACTAATGAAAAACTGTTTTTT. Translating it yields CASSYSYSTNEKLFF.

The V call is TRBV30, the J call TRBJ2-6; D unclear. The CDR3 totals 15 residues. The V gene's germline CDR1 is GTSNPN and CDR2 SVGIG (reference sequence). V lost 0 bases, J lost 4 bases, and 10 bases lay in between. CDR3 region: CAWSVLSTGANVLTF. The CDR3 nucleotides are TGTGCCTGGAGTGTTCTCAGTACCGGGGCCAACGTCCTGACTTTC.

This clonotype was seen only once. A junction boundary mismatches the germline segment, possibly from a read error. V and J are TRBV4-1 and TRBJ2-5, with TRBD1 matching over 9 bases. The CDR3 contains 15 residues. Germline V lookup: CDR1 MGHRA, CDR2 YSYEKL. The CDR3 region is CASRQGQGWGETQYF. The CDR3 DNA sequence: TGCGCCAGCAGACAAGGACAGGGGTGGGGAGAGACCCAGTACTTC.

The chain combines TRBV6-1 with TRBJ2-7; TRBD1 aligns across 9 bases. The CDR3 length is 14 residues. Germline V gene lookup returns CDR1 MNHNS and CDR2 SASEGT. The V gene end was trimmed by 3 bases and the J gene end by 5 bases; junction bases not matched to a gene: 5. The CDR3 here is CASSDRDRVDEQYF. Written as DNA, the CDR3 is TGTGCCAGCAGTGACCGGGACAGGGTCGACGAGCAGTACTTC.

This chain links TRBV7-9 with TRBJ2-2; tentatively, D is TRBD1 or TRBD2 (5 bases each). Germline V CDR1 and CDR2: SEHNR, FQNEAQ (reference sequence). The CDR3 has 16 amino acids. V lost 6 bases to trimming and J lost 0 bases, with 14 bases between them. CDR3 in amino acids: CASRRRGTANTGELFF. The DNA for the CDR3 is TGTGCCAGCAGAAGACGTGGGACGGCGAACACCGGGGAGCTGTTTTTT.

The J gene is TRBJ1-4, the V gene TRBV6-5; D unclear. The V end was cut by 8 bases, the J end by 10 bases, with 17 bases between. This CDR3 has 13 amino acids. In germline, CDR1 is MNHEY, CDR2 SVGAGI. DNA for the CDR3: TGTGCCAGCCGCGCCTTCAATCCAGGAAAACTGTTTTTT. Its protein product is CASRAFNPGKLFF.

The chain employs TRBV19 and TRBJ1-5; D may be TRBD1 (6 bases). The V gene lost 5 bases and the J gene lost 6 bases, with 14 bases spanning the gap. This CDR3 is 14 amino acids long. CDR1 is LNHDA, CDR2 SQIVND, per germline (reference sequence). DNA for the CDR3: TGTGCCAGTAGTCGGGACAACCCTCCTCAGCCCCAGCATTTT. It is translated as CASSRDNPPQPQHF.

This clonotype was detected only once. V gene TRBV11-2 combines with J gene TRBJ1-1; D gene unclear. The CDR3 runs to 13 residues. V gave up 3 bases and J gave up 4 bases, with 9 bases separating them. CDR1 and CDR2 (germline): SGHAT, FQNNGV. CDR3 sequence: CASSFRRGTEAFF. The CDR3 bases are TGTGCCAGCAGCTTCCGCCGCGGCACTGAAGCTTTCTTT.

The CDR3 region is CASSGDGSYEQYF. CDR3 coding DNA: TGTGCCAGCAGTGGAGACGGTTCCTACGAGCAGTACTTC. The chain uses TRBV2 and TRBJ2-7; D is unclear. Germline lookup yields CDR1 SNHLY and CDR2 FYNNEI. This CDR3 has 13 amino acids. V was clipped by 4 bases and J by 1 base, with 8 bases between them.

V is TRBV7-3 and J is TRBJ1-2; 9 positions agree with TRBD1. The CDR3 covers 13 residues. Looked up from germline, CDR1 is SGHTA and CDR2 is FQGTGA. J gave up 13 bases and V 2 bases, and 8 bases lay outside the gene matches. The CDR3 nucleotides are TGTGCCAGCAGCTTAGAACAGGGGGCTAGTGTCACCTTC. Its translation is CASSLEQGASVTF.

V and J are TRBV11-1 and TRBJ1-5; D is possibly TRBD1 (5 bases). V was shortened by 0 bases and J by 2 bases, with 23 bases between the two germline ends. Germline V CDR1 and CDR2: SGHAT, FQDESV (reference sequence). This CDR3 contains 20 residues. The CDR3, as DNA: TGTGCCAGCAGCTTAGCTTGGGGACCTCAATCGGTTATTGGCAATCAGCCCCAGCATTTT. As protein: CASSLAWGPQSVIGNQPQHF. The whole variable domain, remainder taken from reference TRBV11-1 and TRBJ1-5, is EAEVAQSPRYKITEKSQAVAFWCDPISGHATLYWYRQILGQGPELLVQFQDESVVDDSQLPKDRFSAERLKGVDSTLKIQPAELGDSAMYLCASSLAWGPQSVIGNQPQHFGDGTRLSIL.